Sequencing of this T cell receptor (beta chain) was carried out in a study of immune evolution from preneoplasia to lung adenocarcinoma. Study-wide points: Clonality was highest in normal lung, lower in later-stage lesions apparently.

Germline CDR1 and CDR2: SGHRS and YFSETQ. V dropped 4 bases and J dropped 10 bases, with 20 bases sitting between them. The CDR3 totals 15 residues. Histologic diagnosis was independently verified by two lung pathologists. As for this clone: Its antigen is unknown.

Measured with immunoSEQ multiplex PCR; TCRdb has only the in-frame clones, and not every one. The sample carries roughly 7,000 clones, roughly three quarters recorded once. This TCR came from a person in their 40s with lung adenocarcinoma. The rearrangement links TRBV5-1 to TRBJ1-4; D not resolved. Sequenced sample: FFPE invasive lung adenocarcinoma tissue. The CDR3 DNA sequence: TGCGCCAGCAGCCGGACCCCGGATCAACCGGGAAAACTGTTTTTT. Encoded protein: CASSRTPDQPGKLFF.